At least ten counts were recorded for the clone carrying this T cell receptor (beta chain). The CDR3 length is 16 residues. V gave up 5 bases and J gave up 0 bases, with 15 bases separating them. Germline values: CDR1 SEHNR, CDR2 FQNEAQ (reference sequence). The sample belongs to a study of human T cells and chemical hapten exposure. Time point: patch test 2, 6 weeks after DPC sensitization. Specified treatment: therapeutic diphenylcyclopropenone sensitization with weekly scalp DPC. TCRdb processed the RACE reads anew with MiXCR; each CDR3 protein has one entry. The table shows 80,000 to 95,000 distinct CDR3 sequences, with approximately 10% occurring only once.

The receptor was derived from a man aged 35-49 years with alopecia areata. Some clones in this sample may be carry-over from other donors' samples. The chain employs TRBV7-9 and TRBJ2-3; perhaps TRBD2 as D (6 bases). This material consisted of whole blood, taken in connection with sensitization to the hapten diphenylcyclopropenone (DPC). CDR3 residues: CASSNRTTSSTDTQYF. The CDR3 DNA follows: TGTGCCAGCAGCAACCGGACTACCTCTAGCACAGATACGCAGTATTTT.